These 17 T cell receptor beta chains were sequenced from one sample in a study of cytomegalovirus exposure and HLA in healthy donors. The PCR made use of 60 Vbeta and 13 Jbeta primers. Sequenced by immunoSEQ multiplex PCR; TCRdb stores in-frame clones only, minus some. Of about 150,000 clones in the sample, about four fifths were seen once. The sample taken for sequencing was PBMCs. The source is a man aged 45-65 years in good health and CMV-seropositive.

CDR3 coding DNA: TGTGCCAGCAGCTTGGACGGGAGGGCCGAAGAGACCCAGTACTTC. This sequence encodes CASSLDGRAEETQYF. The chain links TRBV5-4 to TRBJ2-5; TRBD2 matches 8 bases. V shed 0 bases, J shed 3 bases, and the junction held 4 bases outside the gene matches. The germline CDR1 and CDR2 sequences are SGHNT and YYREEE (reference sequence). This CDR3 is built from 15 residues. Full variable domain (outside the CDR3, taken from reference TRBV5-4 and TRBJ2-5): ETGVTQSPTHLIKTRGQQVTLRCSSQSGHNTVSWYQQALGQGPQFIFQYYREEENGRGNFPPRFSGLQFPNYSSELNVNALELDDSALYLCASSLDGRAEETQYFGPGTRLLVL.

The rearrangement joins TRBV19 to TRBJ2-1; 11 bases fit TRBD2. CDR1 LNHDA and CDR2 SQIVND come from the germline V gene (reference sequence). V was clipped by 4 bases and J by 4 bases; unmatched bases: 3. The CDR3 spans 15 residues. This CDR3 reads CASSKTSGTYNEQFF. The CDR3 DNA reads TGTGCCAGTAGTAAGACTAGCGGGACATACAATGAGCAGTTCTTC.

V gene TRBV4-1 combines with J gene TRBJ2-1; 10 bases fit TRBD2. V shed 4 bases and J 9 bases; nucleotides not matched to a gene: 9. Looked up from germline, CDR1 is MGHRA and CDR2 is YSYEKL. The CDR3 contains 15 residues. CDR3 coding DNA: TGCGCCAGCAGCCTACAGAACGGACTAGCGGCTGAGCAGTTCTTC. It translates to CASSLQNGLAAEQFF.

The chain recombines TRBV7-2 with TRBJ2-1, with D possibly being TRBD1 (5 bases). CDR1 SGHTA and CDR2 FQGNSA come from the germline V gene. V lost 3 bases to trimming and J lost 4 bases, with 7 bases between them. CDR3 length equals 13 residues. The chain's CDR3 is CASSLDNYNEQFF. In DNA, the CDR3 is TGTGCCAGCAGCTTGGACAATTACAATGAGCAGTTCTTC.

The genes are TRBV6-5 and TRBJ2-3; 9 bases fit TRBD2. The CDR3 is 16 amino acids. V lost 0 bases, J lost 11 bases, and 12 bases stayed unmatched. CDR1 and CDR2 (germline): MNHEY, SVGAGI. The CDR3 spells CASSYSGSGSGKEQYF. The CDR3 DNA is TGTGCCAGCAGTTACTCCGGTAGCGGGAGCGGAAAGGAGCAGTATTTT.

The chain uses TRBV30 and TRBJ2-7, with TRBD2 identical over 10 bases. V shed 1 base and J 6 bases; nucleotides not matched to a gene: 9. Germline V gene lookup returns CDR1 GTSNPN and CDR2 SVGIG (reference sequence). This CDR3 is 15 amino acids long. The CDR3 is CAWSDIKAGGVEQYF. In DNA, the CDR3 is TGTGCCTGGAGTGACATAAAAGCGGGAGGGGTCGAGCAGTACTTC.

The gene calls are TRBV11-2 and TRBJ2-2; D gene uncertain. V was trimmed by 2 bases and J by 6 bases, leaving 4 bases between them. The CDR3 length is 12 residues. Germline-derived CDR1 and CDR2 are SGHAT and FQNNGV. Written as DNA, the CDR3 is TGTGCCAGCAGCTTAACGGCCGGGGAGCTGTTTTTT. Its protein product is CASSLTAGELFF.

The CDR3 reads CASSRDRVWYF. In nucleotides, the CDR3 is TGTGCCAGCAGCAGGGACAGGGTCTGGTATTTT. V and J are TRBV28 and TRBJ2-3; 9 positions agree with TRBD1. The J segment lost 14 bases and the V segment lost 6 bases, leaving 6 bases of the junction unmatched. Per germline, CDR1 MDHEN and CDR2 SYDVKM. CDR3 size: 11 residues.

This clone was seen more than once but under ten times. The chain recombines TRBV5-5 with TRBJ2-5; the match to TRBD1 covers 9 bases. V was pared by 3 bases and J by 5 bases, with 5 bases of the junction left unmatched. The germline gives CDR1 SGHKS, CDR2 YYEKEE (reference sequence). The CDR3 covers 14 residues. CDR3 coding DNA: TGTGCCAGCAGCTCAGGACAGGGGAGGGAGACCCAGTACTTC. Translating gives CASSSGQGRETQYF.

The chain is built from TRBV11-3 and TRBJ2-1; TRBD1 aligns across 7 bases. V gave up 5 bases and J gave up 7 bases; unmatched junction bases: 8. From germline, CDR1 is SGHNT and CDR2 YENEEA. The CDR3 sequence is 14 residues long. This chain's CDR3 is CASSPTQGQNEQFF. The CDR3 DNA follows: TGTGCCAGCAGCCCGACCCAGGGACAGAATGAGCAGTTCTTC.

The V gene is TRBV7-2, the J gene TRBJ1-5; D remains unclear. Germline V gene sequence: CDR1 SGHTA, CDR2 FQGNSA. Deletions cut 5 bases from V and 6 bases from J, with 14 bases between. The CDR3 consists of 14 residues. CDR3 nucleotide sequence: TGTGCCAGCAGCGCTACCCAATTTTTTCAGCCCCAGCATTTT. Amino acids: CASSATQFFQPQHF.

This clone was observed a single time. The gene calls are TRBV13 and TRBJ2-3, with a possible D match to TRBD2 (5 bases). The CDR3 has 13 amino acids. V lost 2 bases, J lost 8 bases, and 11 bases lay in between. Germline loops: CDR1 PRHDT, CDR2 FYEKMQ (reference sequence). CDR3 sequence (DNA): TGTGCCAGCAGCTTAAGTACGGGGAGTACGCAGTATTTT. Residues: CASSLSTGSTQYF.

This chain joins TRBV5-1 and TRBJ1-2; TRBD1 agrees at 8 bases. This CDR3 has 16 residues. CDR1 is SGHRS, CDR2 YFSETQ, per germline. With 0 bases clipped from V and 2 bases from J, the junction kept 6 bases outside the gene matches. CDR3 amino acids: CASSLGGQGSNYGYTF. As DNA, the CDR3 is TGCGCCAGCAGCTTGGGCGGACAGGGAAGCAACTATGGCTACACCTTC.

This clone was seen more than once but under ten times. The chain uses TRBV28 and TRBJ1-5, with a tentative D call TRBD1 (6 bases). The germline V gene encodes CDR1 MDHEN and CDR2 SYDVKM. Deletions cut 2 bases from V and 6 bases from J, with 14 bases between. The CDR3 runs to 15 residues. CDR3 sequence (DNA): TGTGCCAGCAGTTTAGGGGGGGCTCGGGGTCAGCCCCAGCATTTT. Its protein product is CASSLGGARGQPQHF.

This clone was seen only a few times. The chain combines TRBV6-6 with TRBJ2-5, with TRBD1 matching over 8 bases. The CDR3 is made up of 15 amino acids. The V gene end was trimmed by 0 bases and the J gene end by 3 bases; junction bases not matched to a gene: 3. Germline V gene sequence: CDR1 MNHNY, CDR2 SVGAGI (reference sequence). This CDR3 reads CASSYSGQGKETQYF. CDR3 DNA sequence: TGTGCCAGCAGTTACTCCGGACAGGGAAAAGAGACCCAGTACTTC.

This rearrangement joins TRBV10-3 to TRBJ2-2; D unclear. With 6 bases removed from V and 4 bases from J, the gap between germline ends came to 15 bases. The length of the CDR3 is 15 residues. Germline V gives CDR1 ENHRY, CDR2 SYGVKD. CDR3 region: CAIRGSARATGELFF. The CDR3 bases are TGTGCCATCAGGGGCTCGGCGCGAGCCACCGGGGAGCTGTTTTTT.

There are a few counts of this clone. The genes are TRBV28 and TRBJ2-7, with D perhaps matching TRBD2 (5 bases). Germline CDR1 MDHEN, CDR2 SYDVKM. The CDR3 sequence is 16 residues long. Between the trimmed V and J ends, which lost 8 bases and 0 bases, there was a span of 20 bases. In DNA form, the CDR3 reads TGTGCCAGCTTGCCCCTGAGGGCAGGCAGCTCCTACGAGCAGTACTTC. This gives the protein CASLPLRAGSSYEQYF.